A selection of T cell receptor beta chains follows, all from one sample in a study of T cell responses to AZD1222 COVID-19 vaccine. Assay used: immunoSEQ multiplex PCR; TCRdb lists only in-frame clones, some missing. The profile shows roughly 170,000 clones, just over 90% of them singletons. The sample in question was peripheral blood, obtained on day 0 of AZD1222 vaccination. Every receptor here comes from an adult in good health. Each CDR3 is given without its conserved first and last residue. A D gene is named only where the DNA matches it firmly.

>TRBD2|TRBV4-2|15
ASSQLGTSGGAETQY
>NA|TRBV4-3|11
ASSPSLGNEQF
>NA|TRBV5-6|12
ASSFYDMNTEAF
>NA|TRBV2|11
ASSEARGNEQF
>NA|TRBV18|13
ASSPGLDRNTEAF
>NA|TRBV7-2|12
ASSLEVGSYEQY
>NA|TRBV2|11
ASRTNGGDGYT
>NA|TRBV6-5|12
ASSYSGGTNEQF
>NA|TRBV19|12
ASSIGKPNTEAF
>NA|TRBV3-1/TRBV3-2|12
ASSQMRGQYEQY
>NA|TRBV12-3/TRBV12-4|11
ASRRGVNEKLF
>NA|TRBV27|12
ASSRQGRGYEQY
>TRBD2|TRBV3-1/TRBV3-2|11
ASSPGGADTQY
>NA|TRBV12-3/TRBV12-4|11
ASRGVGNQPQH
>TRBD2|TRBV18|13
ASSPRSGGTDTQY
>TRBD2|TRBV6-5|12
ASRREGSNNEQF
>NA|TRBV6-5|12
ASFRTAPNYGYT
>NA|TRBV5-6|13
ASSFEQGSSYEQY
>NA|TRBV6-5|12
ASSFHSSGNTIY
>NA|TRBV2|13
ASSGAGQTNYGYT
>TRBD1|TRBV9|16
ASSHPPGVGTGGSPLH
>TRBD1|TRBV7-6|14
ASSPGTAILNTEAF
>NA|TRBV7-3|12
ASSSDAGTDTQY
>NA|TRBV27|11
ASATTGPYGYT
>NA|TRBV5-1|11
ASSQLRTDTQY